The entry below describes one T cell receptor (beta chain). The antigen remains undetermined. The RNA usage for each TCR library was 3500 ng of total RNA. TCRdb re-called the 5' RACE reads, yielding one record per CDR3 amino acid sequence without DNA. Its table lists approximately 400,000 distinct CDR3 sequences. The sample originates from a study of monozygotic twins with inflammatory bowel disease. Study results and limitations: Limited power may explain why concordant and discordant twins showed no difference in repertoire similarity. IBD patients showed reduced TCRbeta diversity (inverse Simpson) versus healthy co-twins.

The CDR3 covers 14 residues. Germline V gives CDR1 GTSNPN, CDR2 SVGIG (reference sequence). Blood (around 2.4 ml) was collected from every donor individually. The sequencing sample was made of blood. The V gene is TRBV30, the J gene TRBJ2-2. The receptor was derived from a human donor with ulcerative colitis or Crohn's disease, or a healthy co-twin of an affected twin (not recorded which). CDR3 sequence: CAWSVFGNTGELFF.